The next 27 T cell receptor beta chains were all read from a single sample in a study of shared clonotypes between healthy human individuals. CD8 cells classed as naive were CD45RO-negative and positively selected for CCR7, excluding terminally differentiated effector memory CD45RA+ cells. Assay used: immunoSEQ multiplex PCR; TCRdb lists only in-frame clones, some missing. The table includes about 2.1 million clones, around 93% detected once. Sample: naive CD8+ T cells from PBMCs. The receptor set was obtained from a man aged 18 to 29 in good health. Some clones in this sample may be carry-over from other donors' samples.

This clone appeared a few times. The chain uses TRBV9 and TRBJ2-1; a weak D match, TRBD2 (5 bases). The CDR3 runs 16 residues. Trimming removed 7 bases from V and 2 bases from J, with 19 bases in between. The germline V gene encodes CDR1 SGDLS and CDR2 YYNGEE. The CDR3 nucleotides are TGTGCCAGCTCCGGAGCGGTACGAGCTCCCTACAATGAGCAGTTCTTC. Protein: CASSGAVRAPYNEQFF.

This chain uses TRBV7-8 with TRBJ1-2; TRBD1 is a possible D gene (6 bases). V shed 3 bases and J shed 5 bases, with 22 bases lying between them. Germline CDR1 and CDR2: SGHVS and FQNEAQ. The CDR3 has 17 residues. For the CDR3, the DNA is TGTGCCAGCAGCTTTACCGGGACACCCCAGCATAAGTATGGCTACACCTTC. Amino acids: CASSFTGTPQHKYGYTF.

The CDR3 sequence is CASSLGRRATSYEQYF. Here the CDR3 DNA reads TGTGCCAGCAGCTTAGGCCGCAGGGCGACCTCCTACGAGCAGTACTTC. The chain links TRBV13 to TRBJ2-7; D might be TRBD1 (5 bases). The CDR3 spans 16 residues. Germline-derived CDR1 and CDR2 are PRHDT and FYEKMQ (reference sequence). Trimming removed 0 bases at V and 0 bases at J, with 12 bases between.

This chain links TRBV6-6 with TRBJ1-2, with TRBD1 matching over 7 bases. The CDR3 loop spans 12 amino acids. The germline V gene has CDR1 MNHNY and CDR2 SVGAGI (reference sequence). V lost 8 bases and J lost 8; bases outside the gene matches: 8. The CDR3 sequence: CASYDRAFGYTF. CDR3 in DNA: TGTGCCAGCTACGACAGGGCCTTCGGCTACACCTTC.

In DNA, the CDR3 is TGTGCCAGCAGCCAAGATACGGGCCCCGTTAGTGAGCAGTTCTTC. It translates to CASSQDTGPVSEQFF. The rearrangement joins TRBV14 to TRBJ2-1; no clear D gene. Deletions cut 0 bases from V and 9 bases from J, with 15 bases between. CDR3 size: 15 residues. Germline CDR1 reads SGHDN; CDR2 reads FVKESK.

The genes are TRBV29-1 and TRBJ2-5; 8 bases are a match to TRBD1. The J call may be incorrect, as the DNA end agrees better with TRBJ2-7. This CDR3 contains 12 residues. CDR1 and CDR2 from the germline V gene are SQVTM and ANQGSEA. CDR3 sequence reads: CSADGTGYEQYF. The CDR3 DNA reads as TGCAGCGCGGACGGGACAGGCTACGAGCAGTACTTC.

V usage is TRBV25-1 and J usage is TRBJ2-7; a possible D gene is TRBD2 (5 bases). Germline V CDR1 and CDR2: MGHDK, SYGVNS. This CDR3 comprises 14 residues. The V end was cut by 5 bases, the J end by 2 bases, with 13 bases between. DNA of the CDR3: TGTGCCAGCAGTCCCCTTGGGCGGGCCTACGAGCAGTACTTC. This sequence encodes CASSPLGRAYEQYF.

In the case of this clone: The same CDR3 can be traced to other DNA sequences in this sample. DNA of the CDR3: TGTGCCAGCAGTTTATGGAGTTCCTACGAGCAGTACTTC. It is translated as CASSLWSSYEQYF. The genes are TRBV28 and TRBJ2-7; D not resolved. The ends were cut back, 0 bases at V and 1 base at J, with 4 bases in the middle. Looked up from germline, CDR1 is MDHEN and CDR2 is SYDVKM. The CDR3 extends over 13 amino acids.

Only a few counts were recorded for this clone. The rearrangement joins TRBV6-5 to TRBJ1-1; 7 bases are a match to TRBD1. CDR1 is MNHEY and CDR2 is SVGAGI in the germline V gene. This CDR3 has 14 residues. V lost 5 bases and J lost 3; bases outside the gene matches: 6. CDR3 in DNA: TGTGCCAGCAGTCCCGGACAGGAGTACACTGAAGCTTTCTTT. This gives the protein CASSPGQEYTEAFF.

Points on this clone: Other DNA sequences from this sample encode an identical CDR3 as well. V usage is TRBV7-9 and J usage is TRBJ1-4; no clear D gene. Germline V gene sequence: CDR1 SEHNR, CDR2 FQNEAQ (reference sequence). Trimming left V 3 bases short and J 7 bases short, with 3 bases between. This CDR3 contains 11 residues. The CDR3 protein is CASSFGEKLFF. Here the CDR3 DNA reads TGTGCCAGCAGCTTCGGTGAAAAACTGTTTTTT.

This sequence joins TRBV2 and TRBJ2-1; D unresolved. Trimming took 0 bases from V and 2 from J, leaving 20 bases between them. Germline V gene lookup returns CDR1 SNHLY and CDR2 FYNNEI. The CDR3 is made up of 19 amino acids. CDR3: CASSEALFPVAHPYNEQFF. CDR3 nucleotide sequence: TGTGCCAGCAGTGAAGCGCTTTTTCCGGTGGCTCACCCCTACAATGAGCAGTTCTTC. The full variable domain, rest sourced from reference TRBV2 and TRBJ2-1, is EPEVTQTPSHQVTQMGQEVILRCVPISNHLYFYWYRQILGQKVEFLVSFYNNEISEKSEIFDDQFSVERPDGSNFTLKIRSTKLEDSAMYFCASSEALFPVAHPYNEQFFGPGTRLTVL.

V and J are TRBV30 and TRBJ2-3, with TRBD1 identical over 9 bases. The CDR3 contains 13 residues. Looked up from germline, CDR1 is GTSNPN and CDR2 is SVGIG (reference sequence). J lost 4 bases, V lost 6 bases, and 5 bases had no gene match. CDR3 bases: TGTGCCTGCGATAGGACAGGGGCAGATACGCAGTATTTT. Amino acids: CACDRTGADTQYF. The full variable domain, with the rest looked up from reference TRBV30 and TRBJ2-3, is SQTIHQWPATLVQPVGSPLSLECTVEGTSNPNLYWYRQAAGRGLQLLFYSVGIGQISSEVPQNLSASRPQDRQFILSSKKLLLSDSGFYLCACDRTGADTQYFGPGTRLTVL.

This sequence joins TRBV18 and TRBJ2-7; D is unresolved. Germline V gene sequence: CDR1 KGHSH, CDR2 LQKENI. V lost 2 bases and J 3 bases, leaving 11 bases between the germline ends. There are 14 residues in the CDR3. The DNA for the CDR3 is TGTGCCAGCTCACCAGGTCCAGGATTCTACGAGCAGTACTTC. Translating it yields CASSPGPGFYEQYF.

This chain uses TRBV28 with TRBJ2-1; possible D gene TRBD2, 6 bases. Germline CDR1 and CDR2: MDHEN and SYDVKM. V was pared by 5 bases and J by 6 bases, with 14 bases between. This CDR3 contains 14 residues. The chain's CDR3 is CASSRDFDVNEQFF. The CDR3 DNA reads TGTGCCAGCAGTCGGGACTTCGACGTCAATGAGCAGTTCTTC.

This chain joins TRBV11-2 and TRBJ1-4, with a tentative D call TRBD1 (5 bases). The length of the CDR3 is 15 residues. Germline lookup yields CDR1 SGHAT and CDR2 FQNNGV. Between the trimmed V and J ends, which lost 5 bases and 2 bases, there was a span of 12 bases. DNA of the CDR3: TGTGCCAGCAGCCCACACAGGACTACTAATGAAAAACTGTTTTTT. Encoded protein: CASSPHRTTNEKLFF.

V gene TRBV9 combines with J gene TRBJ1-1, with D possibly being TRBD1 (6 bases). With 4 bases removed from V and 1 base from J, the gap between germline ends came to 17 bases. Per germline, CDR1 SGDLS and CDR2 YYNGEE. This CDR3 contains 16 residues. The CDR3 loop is CASSPLGGRGNTEAFF. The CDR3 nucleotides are TGTGCCAGCAGCCCCCTGGGCGGCAGGGGGAACACTGAAGCTTTCTTT.

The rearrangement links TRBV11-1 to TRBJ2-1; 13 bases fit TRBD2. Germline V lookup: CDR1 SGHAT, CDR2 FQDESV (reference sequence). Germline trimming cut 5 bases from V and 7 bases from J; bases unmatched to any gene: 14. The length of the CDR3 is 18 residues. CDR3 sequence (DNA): TGTGCCAGCAGCAATAGACTCGTAACTAGCGGGAGGGGTAATGAGCAGTTCTTC. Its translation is CASSNRLVTSGRGNEQFF.

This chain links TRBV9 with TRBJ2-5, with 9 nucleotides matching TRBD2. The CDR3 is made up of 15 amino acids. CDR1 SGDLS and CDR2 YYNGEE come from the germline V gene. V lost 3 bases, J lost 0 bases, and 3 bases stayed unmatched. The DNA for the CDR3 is TGTGCCAGCAGCGCTAGCGGGAAGTACCAAGAGACCCAGTACTTC. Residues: CASSASGKYQETQYF.

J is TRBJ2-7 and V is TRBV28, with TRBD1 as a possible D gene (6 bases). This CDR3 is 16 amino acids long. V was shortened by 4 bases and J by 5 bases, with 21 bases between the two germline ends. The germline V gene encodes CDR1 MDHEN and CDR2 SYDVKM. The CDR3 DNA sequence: TGTGCCAGCAGTTATATCGAGACAGGCCCTGTCGACGAGCAGTACTTC. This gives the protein CASSYIETGPVDEQYF. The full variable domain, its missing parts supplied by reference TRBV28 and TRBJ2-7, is DVKVTQSSRYLVKRTGEKVFLECVQDMDHENMFWYRQDPGLGLRLIYFSYDVKMKEKGDIPEGYSVSREKKERFSLILESASTNQTSMYLCASSYIETGPVDEQYFGPGTRLTVT.

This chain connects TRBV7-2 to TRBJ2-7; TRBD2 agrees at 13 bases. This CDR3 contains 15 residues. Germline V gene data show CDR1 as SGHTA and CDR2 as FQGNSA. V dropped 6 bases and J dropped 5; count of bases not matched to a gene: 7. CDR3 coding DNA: TGTGCCAGCAGTTTGAGGACTAGCGGGAGTAACGAGCAGTACTTC. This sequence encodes CASSLRTSGSNEQYF. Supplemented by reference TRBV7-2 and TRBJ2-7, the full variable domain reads GAGVSQSPSNKVTEKGKDVELRCDPISGHTALYWYRQSLGQGLEFLIYFQGNSAPDKSGLPSDRFSAERTGGSVSTLTIQRTQQEDSAVYLCASSLRTSGSNEQYFGPGTRLTVT.

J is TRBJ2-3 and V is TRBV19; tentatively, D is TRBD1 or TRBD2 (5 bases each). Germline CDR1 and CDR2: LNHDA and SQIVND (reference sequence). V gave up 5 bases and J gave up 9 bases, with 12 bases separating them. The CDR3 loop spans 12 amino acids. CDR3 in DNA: TGTGCCAGTAGTTCATGGGACGGGACGCAGTATTTT. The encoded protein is CASSSWDGTQYF. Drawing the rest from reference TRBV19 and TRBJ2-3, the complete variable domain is DGGITQSPKYLFRKEGQNVTLSCEQNLNHDAMYWYRQDPGQGLRLIYYSQIVNDFQKGDIAEGYSVSREKKESFPLTVTSAQKNPTAFYLCASSSWDGTQYFGPGTRLTVL.

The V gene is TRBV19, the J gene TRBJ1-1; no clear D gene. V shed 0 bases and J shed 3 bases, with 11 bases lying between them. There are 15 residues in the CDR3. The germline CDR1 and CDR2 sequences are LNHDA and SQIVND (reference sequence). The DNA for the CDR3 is TGTGCCAGTAGTATAGAAGGCTCGATATACACTGAAGCTTTCTTT. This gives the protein CASSIEGSIYTEAFF.

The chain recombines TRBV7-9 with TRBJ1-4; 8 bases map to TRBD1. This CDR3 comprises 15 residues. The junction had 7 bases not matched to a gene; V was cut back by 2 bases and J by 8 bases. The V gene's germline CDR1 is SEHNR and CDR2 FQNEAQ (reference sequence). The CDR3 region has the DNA TGTGCCAGCAGCTTATCATTACAGGGGGACGAAAAACTGTTTTTT. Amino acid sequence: CASSLSLQGDEKLFF.

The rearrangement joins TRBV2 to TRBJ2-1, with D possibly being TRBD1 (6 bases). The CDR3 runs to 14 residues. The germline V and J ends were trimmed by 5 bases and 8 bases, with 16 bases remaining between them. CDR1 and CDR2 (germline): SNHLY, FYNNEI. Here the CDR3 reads CASSTGTTAHEQFF. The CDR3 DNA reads TGTGCCAGCAGTACCGGGACAACTGCCCATGAGCAGTTCTTC. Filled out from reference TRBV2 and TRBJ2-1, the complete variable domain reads EPEVTQTPSHQVTQMGQEVILRCVPISNHLYFYWYRQILGQKVEFLVSFYNNEISEKSEIFDDQFSVERPDGSNFTLKIRSTKLEDSAMYFCASSTGTTAHEQFFGPGTRLTVL.

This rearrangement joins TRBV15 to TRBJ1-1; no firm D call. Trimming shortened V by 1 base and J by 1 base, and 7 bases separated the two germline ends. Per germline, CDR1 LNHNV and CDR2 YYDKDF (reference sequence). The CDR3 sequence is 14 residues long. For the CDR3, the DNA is TGTGCCACCAGCAGAGGCACCTCGAACACTGAAGCTTTCTTT. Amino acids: CATSRGTSNTEAFF.

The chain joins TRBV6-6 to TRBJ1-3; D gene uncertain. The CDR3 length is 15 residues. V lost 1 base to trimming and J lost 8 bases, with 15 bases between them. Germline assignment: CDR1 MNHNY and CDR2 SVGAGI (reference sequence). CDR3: CASSYLGWAGDTIYF. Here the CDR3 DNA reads TGTGCCAGCAGTTACTTGGGCTGGGCCGGGGACACCATATATTTT.

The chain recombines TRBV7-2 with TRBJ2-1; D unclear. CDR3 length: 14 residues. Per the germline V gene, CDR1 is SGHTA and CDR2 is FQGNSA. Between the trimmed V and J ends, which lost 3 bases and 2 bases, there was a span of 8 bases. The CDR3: CASSFPRPYNEQFF. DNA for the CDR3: TGTGCCAGCAGCTTCCCACGCCCCTACAATGAGCAGTTCTTC.